Only one count was recorded for the clone carrying this T cell receptor beta chain. Its antigen remains unidentified. Germline V gene data show CDR1 as LNHDA and CDR2 as SQIVND (reference sequence). V shed 4 bases and J shed 3 bases, with 10 bases lying between them. This CDR3 is built from 13 residues. Execution of the assay was at deep level. TCRdb's table, derived via immunoSEQ multiplex PCR, lists solely in-frame clones and lacks some. The data hold about 980,000 clones, with over 75% observed a single time. The entry originates in a study of shared clonotypes between healthy human individuals. Study in general: Plates per donor: three CD4 naive, three CD4 memory, two CD8 naive, one CD8 memory. Findings of the study overall: Estimated clonotype richness was generally higher in naive than memory subsets.

The chain recombines TRBV19 with TRBJ2-7; TRBD1 might be the D (6 bases). The specimen was memory CD4+ T cells sorted from blood. The subset here: CD45RA-negative fraction. The TCR sequence derives from a man younger than 35 in good health. The CDR3 DNA follows: TGTGCCAGTAGTACGATCAGGGGCTACGAGCAGTACTTC. It yields the protein CASSTIRGYEQYF. Filled out from reference TRBV19 and TRBJ2-7, the complete variable domain reads DGGITQSPKYLFRKEGQNVTLSCEQNLNHDAMYWYRQDPGQGLRLIYYSQIVNDFQKGDIAEGYSVSREKKESFPLTVTSAQKNPTAFYLCASSTIRGYEQYFGPGTRLTVT.